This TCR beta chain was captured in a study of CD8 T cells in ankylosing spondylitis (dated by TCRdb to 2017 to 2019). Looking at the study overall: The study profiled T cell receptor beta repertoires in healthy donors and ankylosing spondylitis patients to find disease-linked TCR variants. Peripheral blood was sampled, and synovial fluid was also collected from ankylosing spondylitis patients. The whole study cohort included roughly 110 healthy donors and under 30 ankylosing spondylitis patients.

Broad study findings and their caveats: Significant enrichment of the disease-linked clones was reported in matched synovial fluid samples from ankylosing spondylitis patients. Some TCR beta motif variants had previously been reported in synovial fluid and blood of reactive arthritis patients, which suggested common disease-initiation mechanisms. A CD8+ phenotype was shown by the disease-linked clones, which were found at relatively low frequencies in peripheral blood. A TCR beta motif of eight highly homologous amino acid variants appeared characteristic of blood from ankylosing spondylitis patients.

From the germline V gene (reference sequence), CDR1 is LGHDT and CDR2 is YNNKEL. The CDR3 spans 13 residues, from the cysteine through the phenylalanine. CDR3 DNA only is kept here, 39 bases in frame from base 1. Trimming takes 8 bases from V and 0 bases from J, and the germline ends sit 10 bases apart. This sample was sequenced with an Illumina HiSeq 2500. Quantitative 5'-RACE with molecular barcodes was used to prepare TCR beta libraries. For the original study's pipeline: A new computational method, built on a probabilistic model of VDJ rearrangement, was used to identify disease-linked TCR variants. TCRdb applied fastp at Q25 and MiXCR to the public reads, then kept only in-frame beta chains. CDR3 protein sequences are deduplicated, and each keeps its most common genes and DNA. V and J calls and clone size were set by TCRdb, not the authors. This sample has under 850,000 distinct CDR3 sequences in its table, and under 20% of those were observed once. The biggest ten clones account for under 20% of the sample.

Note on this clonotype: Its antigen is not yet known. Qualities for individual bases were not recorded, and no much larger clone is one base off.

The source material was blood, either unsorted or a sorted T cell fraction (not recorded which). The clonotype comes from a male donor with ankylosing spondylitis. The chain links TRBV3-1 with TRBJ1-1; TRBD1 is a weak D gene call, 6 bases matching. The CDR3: CASRGHLNTEAFF. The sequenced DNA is TGTGCCAGCCGGGGACACCTGAACACTGAAGCTTTCTTT.